This T cell receptor beta chain was identified in a study of CD8 T cells in ankylosing spondylitis. Study-level findings and limits: Before this, some motif variants had been reported in reactive arthritis synovial fluid and blood.

With 0 bases removed from V and 7 bases from J, the gap between germline ends came to 16 bases. CDR1 is DFQATT and CDR2 is SNEGSKA in the germline V gene (reference sequence). The CDR3 extends over 15 amino acids. This clonotype occurred many times. What it binds is unknown. In making TCR beta libraries, quantitative 5'-RACE with molecular barcodes was used. TCRdb called the 5' RACE reads again in MiXCR, with one record for every CDR3 protein. The table includes under 150,000 distinct CDR3 sequences, over 7% detected once. The chain links TRBV20-1 to TRBJ1-5, with D maybe TRBD1 (5 bases). Material for sequencing was blood, either unsorted or a sorted T cell fraction (not recorded which). This TCR derives from a male donor with ankylosing spondylitis or in good health (not recorded which). The CDR3 spells CSARDWRDGVQPQHF. CDR3 in DNA: TGCAGTGCTAGAGACTGGAGGGACGGAGTCCAGCCCCAGCATTTT.